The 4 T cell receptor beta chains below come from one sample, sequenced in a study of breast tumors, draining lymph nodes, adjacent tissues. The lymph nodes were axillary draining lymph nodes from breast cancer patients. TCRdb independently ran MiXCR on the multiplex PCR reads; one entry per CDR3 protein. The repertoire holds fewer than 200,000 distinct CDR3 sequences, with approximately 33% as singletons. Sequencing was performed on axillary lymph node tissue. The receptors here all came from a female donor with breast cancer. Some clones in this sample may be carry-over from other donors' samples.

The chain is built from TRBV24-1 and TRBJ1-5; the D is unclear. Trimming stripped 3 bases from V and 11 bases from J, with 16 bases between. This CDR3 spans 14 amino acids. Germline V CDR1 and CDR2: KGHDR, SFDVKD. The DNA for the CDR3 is TGTGCCACCAGTGATGCCAAAGGTAGCTCGTCCCAGCATTTT. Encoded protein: CATSDAKGSSSQHF.

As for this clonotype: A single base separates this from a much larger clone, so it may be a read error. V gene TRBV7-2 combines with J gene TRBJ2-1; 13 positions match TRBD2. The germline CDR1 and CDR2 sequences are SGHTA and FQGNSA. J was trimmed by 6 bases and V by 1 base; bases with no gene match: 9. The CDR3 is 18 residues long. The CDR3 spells CASSLDELAGGRFNEQFF. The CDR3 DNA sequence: TGTGCCAGCAGCTTAGATGAACTAGCGGGGGGGCGATTCAATGAGCAGTTCTTC.

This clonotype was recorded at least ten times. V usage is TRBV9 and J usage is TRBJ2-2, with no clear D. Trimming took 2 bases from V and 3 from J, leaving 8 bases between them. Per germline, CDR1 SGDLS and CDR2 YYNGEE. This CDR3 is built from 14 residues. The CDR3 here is CASSVGSYTGELFF. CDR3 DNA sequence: TGTGCCAGCAGCGTGGGTTCGTACACCGGGGAGCTGTTTTTT.

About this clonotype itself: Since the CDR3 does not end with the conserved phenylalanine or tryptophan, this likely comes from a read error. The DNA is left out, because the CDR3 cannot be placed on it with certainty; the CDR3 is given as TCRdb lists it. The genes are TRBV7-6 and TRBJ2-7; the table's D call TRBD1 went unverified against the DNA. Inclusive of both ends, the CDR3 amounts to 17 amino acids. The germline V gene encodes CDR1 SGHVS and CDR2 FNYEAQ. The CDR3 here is CASSPELIGTGTYQQHL.